This TCR beta chain is from a study of blood T cells in healthy people across ages. Sample-barcoded 5' priming and a J-beta primer mix drove a second PCR of about 6 to 12 cycles. MiXCR, run by TCRdb on the 5' RACE reads, gives a single entry per CDR3 protein. The sample includes approximately 1.5 million distinct CDR3 sequences, roughly 30% of them seen just once. This clonotype was counted ten times or more. V shed 0 bases and J shed 0 bases, with 10 bases lying between them. Germline V gene lookup returns CDR1 SGDLS and CDR2 YYNGEE. CDR3 length: 16 residues. This chain links TRBV9 with TRBJ2-1; D is uncertain. Sequenced sample: blood. This clonotype was sampled from a woman aged 25-40 years in good health. DNA of the CDR3: TGTGCCAGCAGCGTAGTCGGTAGGAGCTCCTACAATGAGCAGTTCTTC. It is translated as CASSVVGRSSYNEQFF.